This paragraph covers one T cell receptor (beta chain) sequence. The target antigen is unknown. This entry belongs to a study of OX40 agonist ivuxolimab in advanced cancers. Looking at the study overall: Hepatocellular carcinoma, melanoma, renal cell or head and neck cancer was diagnosed in the dose-escalation patients.

Sequencing used immunoSEQ multiplex PCR; TCRdb keeps in-frame clones, though not all of them. This table holds over 95,000 clones, about 91% found once. Regarding the study as a whole: With doses of 0.1-3.0 mg/kg, partial responders showed among the lowest clonal expansion. CD8+ T cells were the subset that, on average, had more expanded clones than CD4+.

V lost 5 bases and J lost 10; bases outside the gene matches: 5. Germline lookup yields CDR1 MNHEY and CDR2 SMNVEV (reference sequence). This CDR3 spans 14 amino acids. The starting material was CD4+ or CD8+ T cells sorted from blood, obtained in a trial of the OX40 agonist ivuxolimab. The TCR was taken from an adult with an advanced solid tumor such as melanoma, head and neck, liver or kidney cancer. The rearrangement links TRBV27 to TRBJ2-1; 13 positions agree with TRBD2. CDR3 sequence (DNA): TGTGCCAGCAGTCGGACTAGCGGGAGCCGGGAGCAGTTCTTC. Translation: CASSRTSGSREQFF.